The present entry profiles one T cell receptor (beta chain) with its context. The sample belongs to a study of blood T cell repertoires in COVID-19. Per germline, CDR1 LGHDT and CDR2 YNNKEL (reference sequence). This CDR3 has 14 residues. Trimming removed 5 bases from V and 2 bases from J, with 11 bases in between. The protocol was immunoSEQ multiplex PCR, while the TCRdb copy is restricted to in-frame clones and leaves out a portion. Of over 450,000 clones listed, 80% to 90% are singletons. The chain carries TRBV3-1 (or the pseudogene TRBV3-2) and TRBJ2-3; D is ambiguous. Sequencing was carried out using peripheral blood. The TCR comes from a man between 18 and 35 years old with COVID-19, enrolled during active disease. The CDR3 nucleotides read TGTGCCAGCAGCTCACTCGCGGCCACAGATACGCAGTATTTT. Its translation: CASSSLAATDTQYF.